This T cell receptor beta chain was observed in a study of a mutant IDH1 vaccine in newly diagnosed glioma. The CDR3 has 11 residues. V was trimmed by 10 bases and J by 7 bases, leaving 10 bases between them. The germline V gene encodes CDR1 WNHNN and CDR2 SYGVQD (reference sequence). This sample's time point: baseline, week 1 (first vaccination visit). Treatment noted: pre-vaccination baseline after standard-of-care therapy. Method: immunoSEQ multiplex PCR; TCRdb's copy keeps in-frame clones and lacks some. The table records about 92,000 clones, 80% of them present only once. V usage is TRBV10-1 and J usage is TRBJ2-2; D tentatively reads TRBD1 or TRBD2 (5 bases each). The sample consisted of PBMCs, taken from a glioma patient treated with radiotherapy, temozolomide or both. This sequence originates from a man aged 35 to 55 with glioma. The CDR3: CATRGDGELFF. CDR3 bases: TGCGCCACCAGAGGGGACGGGGAGCTGTTTTTT.